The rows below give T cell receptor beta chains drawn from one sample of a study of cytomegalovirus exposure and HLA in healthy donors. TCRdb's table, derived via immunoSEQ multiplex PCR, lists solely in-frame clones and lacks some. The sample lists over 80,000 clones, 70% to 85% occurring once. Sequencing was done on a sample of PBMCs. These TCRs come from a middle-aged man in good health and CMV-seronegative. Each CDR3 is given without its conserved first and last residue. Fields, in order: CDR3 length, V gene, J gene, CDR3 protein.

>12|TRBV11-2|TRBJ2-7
ASSLDQGGPQQY
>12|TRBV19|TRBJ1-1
ASVRDRGWGEAF
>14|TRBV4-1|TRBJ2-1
ASSPDGRGRVNEQF
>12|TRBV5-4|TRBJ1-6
ASSWDIHNSPLP
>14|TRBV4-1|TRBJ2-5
ASSWTSGRAQETQY
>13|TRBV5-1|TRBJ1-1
ASSLGAGMNTEAF
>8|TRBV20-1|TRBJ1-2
SVGVDGYT
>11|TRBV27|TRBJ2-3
ASLGWGQGTQY
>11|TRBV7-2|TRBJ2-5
ASRRTVQETQY
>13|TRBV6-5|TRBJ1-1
ASSYSAGARTEAF
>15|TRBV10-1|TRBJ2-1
ASSDIPLRTTNNEQF
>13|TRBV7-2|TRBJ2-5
ASSLGGGGEETQY
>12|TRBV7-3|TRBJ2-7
ASSLWAGDYEQY
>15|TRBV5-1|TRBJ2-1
ASTPEGLAGGYNEQF
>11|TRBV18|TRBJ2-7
ASSPPSVYEQY
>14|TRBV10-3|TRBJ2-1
AISESNRGLGNEQF
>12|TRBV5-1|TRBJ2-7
ASSPGDGADEQY
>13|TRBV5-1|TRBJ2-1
ASSVGLAGGGEQF
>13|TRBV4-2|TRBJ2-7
ASSPALAGVDEQY
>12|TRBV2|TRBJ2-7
ASTMGPGTYEQY
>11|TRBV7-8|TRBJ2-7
ASSSGAIYEQY
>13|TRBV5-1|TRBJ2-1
ASSLDPTSVNEQF
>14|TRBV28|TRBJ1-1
ASSNLVTGGPTEAF
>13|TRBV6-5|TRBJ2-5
ASSPRSRPEETQY
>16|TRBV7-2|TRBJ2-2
ASSLQPRAGSNTGELF
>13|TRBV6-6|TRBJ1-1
ASSYPSTGGTEAF
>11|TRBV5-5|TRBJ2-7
ASSRTSGTEQY
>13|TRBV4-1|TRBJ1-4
ASSWTGGPNEKLF
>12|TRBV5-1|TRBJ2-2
ASSLVGLAGELF
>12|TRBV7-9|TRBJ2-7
ASSRSGSSYEQY
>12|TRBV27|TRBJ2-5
ASSPGVTAETQY
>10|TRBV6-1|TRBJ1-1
ASMVGGTEAF
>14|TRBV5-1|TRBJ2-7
ASSLGTLAGKEWQY
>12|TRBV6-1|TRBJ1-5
ASSSVNSNQPQH
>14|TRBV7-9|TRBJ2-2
ASSPRGARNTGELF
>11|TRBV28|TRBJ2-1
ASSRRTRNEQF
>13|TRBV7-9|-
ASSAIGGPSYEQY
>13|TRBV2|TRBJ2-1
ASSEEREGLNEQF
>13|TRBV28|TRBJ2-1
ASSLLPAGGNSQF
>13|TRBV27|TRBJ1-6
ASSLSGTVGSPLH
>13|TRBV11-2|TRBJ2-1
ASSLREGLTAEQF
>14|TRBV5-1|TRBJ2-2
ASTSGTGGRIGELF
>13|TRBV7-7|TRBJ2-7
ASSLGVGGRYEQY